This TCR beta chain was documented in a study of T cell responses to AZD1222 COVID-19 vaccine. Study-wide results and limits: Donors in the cohort were predominantly white British and more often female, and clonal diversity was possibly underestimated.

Generated by immunoSEQ multiplex PCR, the TCRdb table keeps only in-frame clones and is missing some. The sample lists about 67,000 clones; roughly 80% were seen once. A word on this clone: Its specificity is not known.

The CDR3 sequence is 13 residues long. Trimming stripped 1 base from V and 5 bases from J, with 9 bases between. CDR1 GTSNPN and CDR2 SVGIG come from the germline V gene (reference sequence). The sequenced sample was peripheral blood, obtained on day 0 of AZD1222 vaccination. The sequence came from an adult in good health. The V call is TRBV30, the J call TRBJ2-1; D uncertain. DNA of the CDR3: TGTGCCTGGAGTGGGTTGTCAAACAATGAGCAGTTCTTC. This encodes CAWSGLSNNEQFF.